These 9 T cell receptor beta chains came from one sample sequenced in a study of blood T cell repertoires in COVID-19. Libraries were prepared by immunoSEQ multiplex PCR; TCRdb keeps only in-frame clonotypes and omits some of them. This table holds about 100,000 clones, around 89% found once. Material: peripheral blood. The origin of the receptors is a man aged 35 to 55 with active or convalescent COVID-19.

This chain links TRBV24-1 with TRBJ2-3; the D gene is possibly TRBD2 (6 bases). Germline lookup yields CDR1 KGHDR and CDR2 SFDVKD. The CDR3 length is 16 residues. V dropped 4 bases and J dropped 2 bases, with 15 bases sitting between them. The DNA for the CDR3 is TGTGCCACCAGTGACTACCGGGACTTCCCCACAGATACGCAGTATTTT. Its protein is CATSDYRDFPTDTQYF.

This clone occurred a few times. V and J are TRBV29-1 and TRBJ2-3, with D tentatively TRBD2 (7 bases). Looked up from germline, CDR1 is SQVTM and CDR2 is ANQGSEA. The CDR3 consists of 14 residues. Trimming cost V 4 bases and J 5 bases, with 16 bases left between them. The CDR3 sequence is CSVGEGGGGDTQYF. CDR3 coding DNA: TGCAGCGTTGGGGAGGGGGGCGGAGGAGATACGCAGTATTTT.

The chain carries TRBV2 and TRBJ1-5; tentative D call: TRBD1 (5 bases). This CDR3 is built from 14 residues. Trimming cost V 1 base and J 7 bases, with 11 bases left between them. From germline, CDR1 is SNHLY and CDR2 FYNNEI. CDR3: CASSEEDGAQPQHF. The DNA of the CDR3 is TGTGCCAGCAGTGAAGAGGATGGGGCACAGCCCCAGCATTTT.

The chain uses TRBV7-2 and TRBJ2-2; 7 positions match TRBD1. The CDR3 is 15 amino acids. Germline V CDR1 and CDR2: SGHTA, FQGNSA. The junction had 4 bases not matched to a gene; V was cut back by 6 bases and J by 0 bases. The CDR3 reads CASRPGTANTGELFF. The CDR3 nucleotides are TGTGCCAGCAGGCCTGGGACAGCGAACACCGGGGAGCTGTTTTTT.

V and J are TRBV28 and TRBJ2-7; TRBD2 matches 7 bases. V trimming: 4 bases; J trimming: 6 bases; junction bases outside the gene matches: 3. The CDR3 is 12 residues long. The germline gives CDR1 MDHEN, CDR2 SYDVKM. Here the CDR3 reads CASSSSGSEQYF. CDR3 bases: TGTGCCAGCAGTTCTAGCGGCTCCGAGCAGTACTTC.

The V call is TRBV6-4, the J call TRBJ2-2; tentative D call: TRBD1 (6 bases). CDR1 and CDR2 (germline): MRHNA, SNTAGT. Trimming pared 5 bases from V and 6 bases from J, leaving 16 bases between. The length of the CDR3 is 15 residues. CDR3 region: CASSPIQGPSGELFF. CDR3 coding DNA: TGTGCCAGCAGTCCTATACAGGGTCCGTCCGGGGAGCTGTTTTTT.

V gene TRBV9 combines with J gene TRBJ1-1; D is undetermined. Germline V gives CDR1 SGDLS, CDR2 YYNGEE. Trimming cost V 0 bases and J 0 bases, with 3 bases left between them. The CDR3 is 13 residues long. The chain's CDR3 is CASSVAMNTEAFF. CDR3 DNA: TGTGCCAGCAGCGTAGCCATGAACACTGAAGCTTTCTTT. Based on the CDR3 plus reference TRBV9 and TRBJ1-1, the full variable domain is DSGVTQTPKHLITATGQRVTLRCSPRSGDLSVYWYQQSLDQGLQFLIQYYNGEERAKGNILERFSAQQFPDLHSELNLSSLELGDSALYFCASSVAMNTEAFFGQGTRLTVV.

This clone was seen just once. The rearrangement uses TRBV7-2 and TRBJ1-2; no firm D call. Per germline, CDR1 SGHTA and CDR2 FQGNSA. V was trimmed by 5 bases and J by 0 bases, leaving 10 bases between them. This CDR3 has 14 residues. The CDR3 bases are TGTGCCAGCAGCCAATACAATTCTAACTATGGCTACACCTTC. Translated: CASSQYNSNYGYTF.

This clone was detected a few times. The V gene is TRBV5-4, the J gene TRBJ2-1; 8 bases line up with TRBD2. Per germline, CDR1 SGHNT and CDR2 YYREEE (reference sequence). The CDR3 covers 16 residues. The ends lost 3 bases at V and 5 bases at J; junction bases unmatched: 10. The CDR3 protein is CASSWMTGTRNNEQFF. CDR3 sequence (DNA): TGTGCCAGCAGCTGGATGACCGGGACTAGAAACAATGAGCAGTTCTTC.